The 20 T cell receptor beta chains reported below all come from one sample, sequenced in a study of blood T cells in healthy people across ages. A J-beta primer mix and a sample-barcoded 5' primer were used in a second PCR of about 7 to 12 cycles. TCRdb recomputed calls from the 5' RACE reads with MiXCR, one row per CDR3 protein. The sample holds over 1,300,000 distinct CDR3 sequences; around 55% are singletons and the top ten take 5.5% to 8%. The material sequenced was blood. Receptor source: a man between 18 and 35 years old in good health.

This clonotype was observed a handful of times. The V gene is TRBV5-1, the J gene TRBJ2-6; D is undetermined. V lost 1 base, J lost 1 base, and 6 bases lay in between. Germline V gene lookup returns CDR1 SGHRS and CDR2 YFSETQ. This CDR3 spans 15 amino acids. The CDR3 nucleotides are TGCGCCAGCAGCTTGCCGGAATCTGGGGCCAACGTCCTGACTTTC. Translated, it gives CASSLPESGANVLTF.

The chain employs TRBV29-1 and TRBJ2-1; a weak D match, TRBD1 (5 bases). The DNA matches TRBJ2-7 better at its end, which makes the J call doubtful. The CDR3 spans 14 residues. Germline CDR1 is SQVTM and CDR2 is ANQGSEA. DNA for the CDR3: TGCAGCGTCTCAACAGGTCTTGGGGCATACGAGCAGTACTTC. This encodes CSVSTGLGAYEQYF.

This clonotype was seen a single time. CDR3: CASSVGQGRTPLHF. The CDR3 DNA is TGTGCCAGCAGCGTCGGACAGGGGAGGACACCCCTCCACTTT. This chain connects TRBV12-3 or TRBV12-4 to TRBJ1-6; 9 bases agree with TRBD1. V gave up 6 bases and J gave up 11 bases; unmatched junction bases: 8. The CDR3 covers 14 residues.

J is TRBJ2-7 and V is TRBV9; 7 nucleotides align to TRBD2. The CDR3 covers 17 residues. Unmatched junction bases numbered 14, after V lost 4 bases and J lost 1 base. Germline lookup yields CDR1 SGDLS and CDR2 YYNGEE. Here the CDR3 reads CASSLGGVPVSSYEQYF. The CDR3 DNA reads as TGTGCCAGCAGCCTTGGGGGGGTCCCCGTTTCTTCCTACGAGCAGTACTTC.

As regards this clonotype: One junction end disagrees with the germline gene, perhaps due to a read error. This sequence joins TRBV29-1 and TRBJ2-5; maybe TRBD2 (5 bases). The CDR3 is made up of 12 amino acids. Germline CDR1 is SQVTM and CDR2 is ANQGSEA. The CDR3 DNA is TGCAGCGTTGATTTAGCGCAAGAGGCCCAGTACTTC. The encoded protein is CSVDLAQEAQYF.

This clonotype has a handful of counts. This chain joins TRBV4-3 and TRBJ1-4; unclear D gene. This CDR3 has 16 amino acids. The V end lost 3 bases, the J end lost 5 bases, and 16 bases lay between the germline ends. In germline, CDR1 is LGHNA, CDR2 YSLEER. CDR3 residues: CASSHGRGVGNEKLFF. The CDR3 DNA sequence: TGCGCCAGCAGCCATGGTCGAGGAGTGGGGAATGAAAAACTGTTTTTT.

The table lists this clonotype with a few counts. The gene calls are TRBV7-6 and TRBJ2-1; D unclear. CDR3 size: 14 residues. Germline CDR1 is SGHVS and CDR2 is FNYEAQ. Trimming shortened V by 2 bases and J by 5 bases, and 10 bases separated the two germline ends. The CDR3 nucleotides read TGTGCCAGCAGCTTACGCGATAGAAACAATGAGCAGTTCTTC. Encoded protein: CASSLRDRNNEQFF.

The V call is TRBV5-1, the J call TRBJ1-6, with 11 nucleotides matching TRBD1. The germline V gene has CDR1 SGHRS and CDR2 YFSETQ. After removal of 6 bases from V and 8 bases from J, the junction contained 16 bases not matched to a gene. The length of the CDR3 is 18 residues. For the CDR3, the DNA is TGCGCCAGCATTTCCCCTGGCGGGCGGACAGGGGGCGATTCACCCCTCCACTTT. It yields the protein CASISPGGRTGGDSPLHF.

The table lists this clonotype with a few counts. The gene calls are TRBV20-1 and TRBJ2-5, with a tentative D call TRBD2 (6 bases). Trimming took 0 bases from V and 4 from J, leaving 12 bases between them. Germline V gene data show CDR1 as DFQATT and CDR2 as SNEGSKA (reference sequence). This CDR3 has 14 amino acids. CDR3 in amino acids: CSARDSGSGETQYF. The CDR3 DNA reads TGCAGTGCTAGAGATAGTGGTAGCGGAGAGACCCAGTACTTC.

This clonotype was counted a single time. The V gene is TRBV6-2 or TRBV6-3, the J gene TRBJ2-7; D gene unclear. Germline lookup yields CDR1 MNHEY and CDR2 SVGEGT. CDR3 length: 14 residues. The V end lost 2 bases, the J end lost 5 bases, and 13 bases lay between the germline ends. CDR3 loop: CASSYVALSDEQYF. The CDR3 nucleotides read TGTGCCAGCAGTTACGTGGCACTTTCCGACGAGCAGTACTTC.

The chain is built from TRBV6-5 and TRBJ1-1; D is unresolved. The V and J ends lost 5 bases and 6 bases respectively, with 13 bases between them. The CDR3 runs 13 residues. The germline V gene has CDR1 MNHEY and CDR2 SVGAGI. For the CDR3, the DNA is TGTGCCAGCAGTGCCGAAGGAAGGGCTGAAGCTTTCTTT. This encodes CASSAEGRAEAFF.

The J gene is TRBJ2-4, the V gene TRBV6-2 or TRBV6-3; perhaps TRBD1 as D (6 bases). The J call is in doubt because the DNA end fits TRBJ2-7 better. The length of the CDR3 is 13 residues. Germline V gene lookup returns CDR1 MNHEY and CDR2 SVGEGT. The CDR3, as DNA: TGTGCCAGCAACAGAGAGACAGGCTACGAGCAGTACTTC. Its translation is CASNRETGYEQYF.

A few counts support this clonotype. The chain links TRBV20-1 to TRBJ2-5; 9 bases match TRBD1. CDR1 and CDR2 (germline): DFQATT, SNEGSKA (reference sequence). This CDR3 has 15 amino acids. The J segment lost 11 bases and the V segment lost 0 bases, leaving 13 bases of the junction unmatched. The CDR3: CSAREPGQGVIYQYF. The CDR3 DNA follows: TGCAGTGCTAGAGAGCCGGGACAGGGTGTAATCTATCAGTACTTC.

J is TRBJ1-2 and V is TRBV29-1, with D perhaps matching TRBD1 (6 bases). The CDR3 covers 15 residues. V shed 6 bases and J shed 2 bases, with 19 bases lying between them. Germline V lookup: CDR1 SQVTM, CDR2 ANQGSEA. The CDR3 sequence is CSVGGGRGQNYGYTF. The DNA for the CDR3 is TGCAGCGTGGGGGGGGGCAGGGGCCAGAACTATGGCTACACCTTC.

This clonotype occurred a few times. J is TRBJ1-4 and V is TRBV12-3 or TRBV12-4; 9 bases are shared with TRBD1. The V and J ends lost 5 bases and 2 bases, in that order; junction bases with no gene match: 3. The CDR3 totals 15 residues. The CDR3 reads CASSRDRGTNEKLFF. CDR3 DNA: TGTGCCAGCAGTAGAGACAGGGGGACTAATGAAAAACTGTTTTTT.

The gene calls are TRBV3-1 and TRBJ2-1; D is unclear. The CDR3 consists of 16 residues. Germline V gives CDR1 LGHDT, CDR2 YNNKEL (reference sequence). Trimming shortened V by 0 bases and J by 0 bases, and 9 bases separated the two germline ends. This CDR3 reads CASSQDMATSYNEQFF. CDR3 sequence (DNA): TGTGCCAGCAGCCAAGATATGGCGACCTCCTACAATGAGCAGTTCTTC.

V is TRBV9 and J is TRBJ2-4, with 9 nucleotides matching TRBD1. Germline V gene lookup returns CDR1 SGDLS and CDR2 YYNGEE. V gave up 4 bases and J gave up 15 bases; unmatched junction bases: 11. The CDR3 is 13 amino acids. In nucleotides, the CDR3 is TGTGCCAGCAGCCCCCGGGACAGGGATCAGCGGTACTTC. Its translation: CASSPRDRDQRYF. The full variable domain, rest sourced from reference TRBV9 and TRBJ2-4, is DSGVTQTPKHLITATGQRVTLRCSPRSGDLSVYWYQQSLDQGLQFLIQYYNGEERAKGNILERFSAQQFPDLHSELNLSSLELGDSALYFCASSPRDRDQRYFGAGTRLSVL.

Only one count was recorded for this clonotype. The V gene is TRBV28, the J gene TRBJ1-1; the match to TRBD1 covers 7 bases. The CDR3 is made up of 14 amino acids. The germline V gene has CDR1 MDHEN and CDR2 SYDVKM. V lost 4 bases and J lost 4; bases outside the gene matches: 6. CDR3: CASSSQGRSTEAFF. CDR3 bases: TGTGCCAGCAGTTCACAGGGGAGAAGCACTGAAGCTTTCTTT.

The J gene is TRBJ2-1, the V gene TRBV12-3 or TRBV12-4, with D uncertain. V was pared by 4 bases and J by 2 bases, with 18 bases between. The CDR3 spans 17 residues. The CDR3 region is CASSSRYSDVPYNEQFF. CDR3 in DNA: TGTGCCAGCAGTTCGAGGTACAGCGATGTCCCCTACAATGAGCAGTTCTTC.

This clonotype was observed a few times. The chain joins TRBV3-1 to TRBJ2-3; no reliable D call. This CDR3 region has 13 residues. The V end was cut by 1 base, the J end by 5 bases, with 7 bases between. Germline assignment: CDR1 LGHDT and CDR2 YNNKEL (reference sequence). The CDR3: CASSQAFEDTQYF. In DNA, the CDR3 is TGTGCCAGCAGCCAAGCCTTTGAAGATACGCAGTATTTT.